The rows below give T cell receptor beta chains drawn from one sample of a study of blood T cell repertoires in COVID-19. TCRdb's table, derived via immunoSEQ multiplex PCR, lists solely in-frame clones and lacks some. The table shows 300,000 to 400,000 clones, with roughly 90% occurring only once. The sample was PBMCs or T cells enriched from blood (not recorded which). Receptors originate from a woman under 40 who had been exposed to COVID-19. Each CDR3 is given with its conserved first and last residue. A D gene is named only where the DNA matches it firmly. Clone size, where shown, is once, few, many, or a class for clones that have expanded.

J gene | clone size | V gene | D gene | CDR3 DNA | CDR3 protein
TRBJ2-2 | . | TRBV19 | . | TGTGCCAGTAGTGGAGGTCGGGCCGCGAACACCGGGGAGCTGTTTTTT | CASSGGRAANTGELFF
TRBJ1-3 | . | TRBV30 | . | TGTGCCTGGAGAGGGGGTGGCCTCTCTGGAAACACCATATATTTT | CAWRGGGLSGNTIYF
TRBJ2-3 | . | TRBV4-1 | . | TGCGCCAGCAGCCAAGACTTGGAGGGCCCAGATACGCAGTATTTT | CASSQDLEGPDTQYF
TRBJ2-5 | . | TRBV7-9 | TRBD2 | TGTGCCAGCAGCCCACCGCAGGGGCGGGGGGGCCAAGAGACCCAGTACTTC | CASSPPQGRGGQETQYF
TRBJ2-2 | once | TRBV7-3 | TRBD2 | TGTGCCAGCAGCTTAGCCCCGCGGGGGTGGACCGGGGAGCTGTTTTTT | CASSLAPRGWTGELFF
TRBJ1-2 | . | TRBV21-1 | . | TGTGCCAGCAGCAAAGCCCTCGGGTACATCAACTATGGCTACACCTTC | CASSKALGYINYGYTF
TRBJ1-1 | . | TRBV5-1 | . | TGCGCCAGCAGCTTGGAAGCCAGACTAATGAACACTGAAGCTTTCTTT | CASSLEARLMNTEAFF
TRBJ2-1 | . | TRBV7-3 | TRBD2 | TGTGCCAGCAGCTCAACTAGCGGGGACTACAATGAGCAGTTCTTC | CASSSTSGDYNEQFF
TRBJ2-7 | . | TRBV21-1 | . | TGTGCCAGCAGCATTCCCGGGACAGGCCCGGTATCGAGACACGAGCAGTACTTC | CASSIPGTGPVSRHEQYF
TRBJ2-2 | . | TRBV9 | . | TGTGCCAGCAGCGTATCGGACACCGGGGAGCTGTTTTTT | CASSVSDTGELFF
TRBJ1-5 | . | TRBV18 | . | TGTGCCAGCGCCACAGGGTTGAATCAGCCCCAGCATTTT | CASATGLNQPQHF
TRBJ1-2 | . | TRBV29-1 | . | TGCAGCGTTGAAGATCATCTGGGGGCGCGCTATGGCTACACCTTC | CSVEDHLGARYGYTF
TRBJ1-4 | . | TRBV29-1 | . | TGCAGCGTCAGGTTCGTGTCGAGAGAAAAACTGTTTTTT | CSVRFVSREKLFF
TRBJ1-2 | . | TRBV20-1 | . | TGCAGTGCTAGTTCAGGGGACGGCTACACCTTC | CSASSGDGYTF
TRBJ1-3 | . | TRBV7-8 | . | TGTGCCAGCAGCCCCCGCAGTTTCTCTGGAAACACCATATATTTT | CASSPRSFSGNTIYF
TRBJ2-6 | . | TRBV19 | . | TGTGCCAGTAGTATATGGCGGCAGGGGTCGGGACCTGGGGCCAACGTCCTGACTTTC | CASSIWRQGSGPGANVLTF
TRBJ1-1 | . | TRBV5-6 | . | TGTGCCAGCAGCTGGCAGGGTTCGCTAAACACTGAAGCTTTCTTT | CASSWQGSLNTEAFF
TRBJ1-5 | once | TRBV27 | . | TGTGCCAGCAGTTTATCCCCTTTACAGCCCCAGCATTTT | CASSLSPLQPQHF
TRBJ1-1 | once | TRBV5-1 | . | TGCGCCAGCAGCGTTGGGGCGAACACTGAAGCTTTCTTT | CASSVGANTEAFF
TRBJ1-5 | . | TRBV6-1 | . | TGTGCCAGCAGTGAACAACAGCCCCAGCATTTT | CASSEQQPQHF
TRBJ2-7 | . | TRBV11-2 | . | TGTGCCAGCAGCTTAGACTCGAGGTTATCCTACGAGCAGTACTTC | CASSLDSRLSYEQYF
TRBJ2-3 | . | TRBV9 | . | TGTGCCAGCAGCGTAGGAGGCGCCTCCACAGATACGCAGTATTTT | CASSVGGASTDTQYF
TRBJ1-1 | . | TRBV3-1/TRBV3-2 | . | TGTGCCAGCAGCCTTACAGGGCGTGAAGCTTTCTTT | CASSLTGREAFF
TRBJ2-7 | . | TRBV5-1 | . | TGCGCCAGCACTTATGCAACACAGAGCTCCTACGAGCAGTACTTC | CASTYATQSSYEQYF
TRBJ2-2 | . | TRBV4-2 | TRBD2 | TGTGCCAGCAGCCAAATAACGGGGGGGTCCGGGGAGCTGTTTTTT | CASSQITGGSGELFF
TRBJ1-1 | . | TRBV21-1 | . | TGTGCCAGCAGCAAAGATGGGTCAATTCCAGGGCTACGAGGAATCACGGACACTGAAGCTTTCTTT | CASSKDGSIPGLRGITDTEAFF
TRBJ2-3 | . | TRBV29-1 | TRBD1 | TGCAGCGTTAGGGGGACAGGGGCCAGCACAGATACGCAGTATTTT | CSVRGTGASTDTQYF
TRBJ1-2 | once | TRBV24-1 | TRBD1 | TGTGCCACCAGTGATTCCCGGGGACAGGACTTAGGTGGCTACACCTTC | CATSDSRGQDLGGYTF
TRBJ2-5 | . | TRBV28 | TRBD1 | TGTGCCAGCCTTCGACAGGGGTGGGAGACCCAGTACTTC | CASLRQGWETQYF
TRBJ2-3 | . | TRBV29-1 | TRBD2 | TGCAGCGTTGAAGGTGGGGCCTCTAGCGGAGATACGCAGTATTTT | CSVEGGASSGDTQYF
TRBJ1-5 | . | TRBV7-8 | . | TGTGCCAGCAGCCGGACAATGGGCAATCAGCCCCAGCATTTT | CASSRTMGNQPQHF
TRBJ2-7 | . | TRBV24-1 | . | TGTGCCACCAGTGAGCCGGGGAGTGGCGAGCAGTACTTC | CATSEPGSGEQYF
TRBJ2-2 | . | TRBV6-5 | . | TGTGCCAGCAGTTACCTCCAGGGAGGGAACACCGGGGAGCTGTTTTTT | CASSYLQGGNTGELFF
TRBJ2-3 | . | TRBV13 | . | TGTGCCAGCAGCTTAATACCGGCAGATACGCAGTATTTT | CASSLIPADTQYF
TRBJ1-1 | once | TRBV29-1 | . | TGCAGCGTTGATGGTGAGACTGAAGCTTTCTTT | CSVDGETEAFF
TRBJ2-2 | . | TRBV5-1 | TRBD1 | TGCGCCAGCAGCCTACGGACAGGGGGCGGCACCGGGGAGCTGTTTTTT | CASSLRTGGGTGELFF
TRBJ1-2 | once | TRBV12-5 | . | TGTGCTAGTGGTTCGGGCTATGGCTACACCTTC | CASGSGYGYTF
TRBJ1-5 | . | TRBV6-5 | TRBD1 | TGTGCCAGCACCTCAGGGGGCTTGGGCAATCAGCCCCAGCATTTT | CASTSGGLGNQPQHF
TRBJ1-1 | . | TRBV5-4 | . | TGTGCCAGCAGACCTGGACAGATGAACACTGAAGCTTTCTTT | CASRPGQMNTEAFF
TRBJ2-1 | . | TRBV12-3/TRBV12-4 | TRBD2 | TGTGCCAGCAGCCGGACTAGCGGGGGAGAGCAGTTCTTC | CASSRTSGGEQFF
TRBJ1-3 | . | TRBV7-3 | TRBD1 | TGTGCCAGCAGCCCAACAGGGGAGGGAAACACCATATATTTT | CASSPTGEGNTIYF
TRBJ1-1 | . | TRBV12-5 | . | TGTGCTAGTGGTTTCCAGAGGGTTTCTGAAGCTTTCTTT | CASGFQRVSEAFF
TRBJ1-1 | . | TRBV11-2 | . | TGTGCCAGCAGCTTACCACGGACAGTGAACACTGAAGCTTTCTTT | CASSLPRTVNTEAFF
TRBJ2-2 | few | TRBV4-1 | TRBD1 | TGCGCCAGCAGCCACACCCCCGGGGGTGGACAGGGGGCCGGGGAGCTGTTTTTT | CASSHTPGGGQGAGELFF
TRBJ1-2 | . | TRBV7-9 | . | TGTGCCAGCAGCTTTATGGAGGACAGTTTCTACACCTTC | CASSFMEDSFYTF